This TCR beta chain was sequenced in a study of T cells in Graves' hyperthyroidism and ophthalmopathy. Across the whole study: Peripheral blood samples were taken at initial diagnosis, prior to any treatment. Whole-study findings and limits: Researchers found most expanded thyroid clonotypes above 0.001 in blood as well.

The V end lost 6 bases, the J end lost 1 base, and 13 bases lay between the germline ends. The CDR3 extends over 15 amino acids. The authors took PBMCs from 7.5 to 10 ml fresh peripheral blood. This clonotype was seen more than once but under ten times. Antigen unknown. Amplified regions were TCR beta CDR3 sequences from RNA transcripts. TCR CDR3 underwent first-round RT-PCR with the HTBI primer set. TCRdb re-analysed the multiplex PCR reads in MiXCR, keeping a single row per CDR3 protein. The repertoire includes about 560,000 distinct CDR3 sequences, less than 20% of them detected once, and around 7.3% sits in the top ten.

The sequenced sample was blood. The J gene is TRBJ2-1, the V gene TRBV12-3 or TRBV12-4, with a weak D call TRBD1 (6 bases). This TCR derives from a woman in her thirties with Graves' hyperthyroidism. The CDR3 loop is CASSRFTGSYNEQFF. The CDR3 nucleotides read TGTGCCAGCAGCAGATTTACAGGGTCCTACAATGAGCAGTTCTTC.